The TCR beta chain under discussion was sequenced for a study of blood T cell repertoires in COVID-19. The CDR3 sequence is 16 residues long. With V trimmed by 2 bases and J by 0 bases, 4 bases remained unmatched. The germline V gene has CDR1 ENHRY and CDR2 SYGVKD. The method was immunoSEQ multiplex PCR; TCRdb's version includes in-frame clones alone and lacks a portion of them. The sample carries about 290,000 clones, around 90% recorded once. The study counted Cohort 3 donors as recovered given two negative PCRs, clearance, or symptom resolution. The sequenced sample was PBMCs or T cells enriched from blood (not recorded which). This rearrangement joins TRBV10-3 to TRBJ2-3, with TRBD1 matching over 8 bases. The TCR was taken from a woman in her thirties or forties who had recovered from COVID-19. CDR3 DNA sequence: TGTGCCATCAGTGAGGGGACAGGAACTAGCACAGATACGCAGTATTTT. Its protein product is CAISEGTGTSTDTQYF.